This note documents a single T cell receptor (beta chain) sequence. Antigen: not known. The data belong to a study of radiotherapy plus CTLA-4 blockade in lung cancer. Study information: Overall, 18% of patients showed an objective response, while about 30% attained disease control. Broader study findings: Interferon-beta and early blood T cell clone dynamics reportedly predicted response best. Some TCR clones had been derived from tumors. These clones expanded in peripheral blood after radiotherapy plus ipilimumab.

Ipilimumab-mediated CTLA-4 blockade plus focal radiation was given to patients having chemo-refractory metastatic non-small-cell lung cancer. CDR1 and CDR2 from the germline V gene are MNHNS and SASEGT. The junction had 10 bases not matched to a gene; V was cut back by 6 bases and J by 4 bases. CDR3 length: 15 residues. Method: immunoSEQ multiplex PCR; TCRdb's copy keeps in-frame clones and lacks some. This sample has 45,000 or so clones, with around 76% found just once. The rearrangement uses TRBV6-1 and TRBJ1-2, with TRBD1 identical over 8 bases. This receptor was taken from a human donor with non-small cell lung cancer who had stable disease on radiotherapy plus ipilimumab. The material sequenced was peripheral blood, taken from a patient treated with radiotherapy plus ipilimumab. The CDR3 coding sequence is TGTGCCAGCAGGACCGGGACAGGTTGGAGCTATGGCTACACCTTC. This sequence encodes CASRTGTGWSYGYTF.